These T cell receptor beta chains were read from a single sample in a study of cytotoxic CD8 clonotypes in ibrutinib-treated CLL. Measured with immunoSEQ multiplex PCR; TCRdb has only the in-frame clones, and not every one. The repertoire has 200,000 or so clones, just under 80% of them found once; the top ten carry about 10%. Here the sequenced sample was PBMCs, taken after 12 months of ibrutinib treatment. Receptors originate from a human donor with chronic lymphocytic leukemia. Each CDR3 is given with its conserved first and last residue. The D gene is left open where the match is weak.

d_gene: .; v_gene: TRBV5-6; j_gene: TRBJ1-1; CDR3aa: CASSLAGRYTEAFF; CDR3nt: TGTGCCAGCAGCTTGGCCGGCCGGTACACTGAAGCTTTCTTT
d_gene: TRBD1; v_gene: TRBV28; j_gene: TRBJ1-5; CDR3aa: CASSFIRTGVVNQPQHF; CDR3nt: TGTGCCAGCAGTTTTATCCGGACAGGGGTTGTAAATCAGCCCCAGCATTTT
d_gene: TRBD2; v_gene: TRBV7-3; j_gene: TRBJ2-3; CDR3aa: CASSSGTRGVTDTQYF; CDR3nt: TGTGCCAGCAGCTCCGGGACTAGGGGCGTCACAGATACGCAGTATTTT
d_gene: TRBD2; v_gene: TRBV11-2; j_gene: TRBJ2-3; CDR3aa: CASSPTSGGADTQYF; CDR3nt: TGTGCCAGCAGCCCGACTAGCGGGGGGGCCGATACGCAGTATTTT
d_gene: .; v_gene: TRBV5-6; j_gene: TRBJ2-1; CDR3aa: CASTLINEQFF; CDR3nt: TGTGCCAGCACCCTTATCAATGAGCAGTTCTTC
d_gene: .; v_gene: TRBV5-4; j_gene: TRBJ2-7; CDR3aa: CASSLDYYEQYF; CDR3nt: TGTGCCAGCAGCTTGGACTACTACGAGCAGTACTTC
d_gene: .; v_gene: TRBV28; j_gene: TRBJ1-2; CDR3aa: CASSLRQPPLFSYGYTF; CDR3nt: TGTGCCAGCAGTTTGAGACAGCCCCCACTCTTCAGCTATGGCTACACCTTC
d_gene: .; v_gene: TRBV2; j_gene: TRBJ1-2; CDR3aa: CASSAGQGSPHGYTF; CDR3nt: TGTGCCAGCAGTGCTGGTCAGGGATCCCCTCATGGCTACACCTTC
d_gene: .; v_gene: TRBV6-5; j_gene: TRBJ1-3; CDR3aa: CASSYSSSGNTIYF; CDR3nt: TGTGCCAGCAGTTACTCGAGCTCTGGAAACACCATATATTTT
d_gene: .; v_gene: TRBV9; j_gene: TRBJ2-3; CDR3aa: CASSVGSVADTQYF; CDR3nt: TGTGCCAGCAGCGTAGGGTCCGTCGCGGATACGCAGTATTTT